This T cell receptor beta chain was sequenced for a study of STAT5B mutations in CD4+ large granular lymphocyte leukemia. General study findings and limits: TRBV06-family usage was enriched in top patient clones (8/27) versus controls (2/35). Without HLA matching, higher CD4+ than CD8+ T-LGLL clonality could reflect small sample size.

The CDR3 length is 13 residues. V lost 5 bases, J lost 1 base, and 8 bases lay in between. The germline gives CDR1 SEHNR, CDR2 FQNEAQ (reference sequence). TCRdb keeps only in-frame clones here, not all; method: immunoSEQ multiplex PCR. This table has about 35,000 clones, 65% to 70% appearing once. For this clone: The target antigen is unknown.

The chain joins TRBV7-9 to TRBJ1-1; D is ambiguous. The sequenced sample consisted of CD4+ T cells from blood buffy coats. The clonotype was recovered from a human donor in good health. In nucleotides, the CDR3 is TGTGCCAGCAGCGTACAGCCGAACACTGAAGCTTTCTTT. This encodes CASSVQPNTEAFF.